This T cell receptor (beta chain) was found in a study of T cells after yellow fever vaccination. TCRdb analysed the 5' RACE reads with MiXCR anew, one entry per CDR3 protein. This sample carries 80,000 to 100,000 distinct CDR3 sequences, under 7% of them seen once, and the ten largest clones take about 38%. The CDR3 length is 13 residues. Trimming removed 4 bases at V and 7 bases at J, with 11 bases between. Material: CD8+ T cells sorted from PBMCs, obtained 10 days after the yellow fever booster vaccination. The chain is built from TRBV12-3 or TRBV12-4 and TRBJ2-1, with D perhaps TRBD2 (5 bases). This clonotype was sampled from a young man who received the YFV17D yellow fever vaccine. The CDR3 spells CASSSPAANEQFF. CDR3 nucleotides: TGTGCCAGCAGTTCCCCAGCGGCAAATGAGCAGTTCTTC.